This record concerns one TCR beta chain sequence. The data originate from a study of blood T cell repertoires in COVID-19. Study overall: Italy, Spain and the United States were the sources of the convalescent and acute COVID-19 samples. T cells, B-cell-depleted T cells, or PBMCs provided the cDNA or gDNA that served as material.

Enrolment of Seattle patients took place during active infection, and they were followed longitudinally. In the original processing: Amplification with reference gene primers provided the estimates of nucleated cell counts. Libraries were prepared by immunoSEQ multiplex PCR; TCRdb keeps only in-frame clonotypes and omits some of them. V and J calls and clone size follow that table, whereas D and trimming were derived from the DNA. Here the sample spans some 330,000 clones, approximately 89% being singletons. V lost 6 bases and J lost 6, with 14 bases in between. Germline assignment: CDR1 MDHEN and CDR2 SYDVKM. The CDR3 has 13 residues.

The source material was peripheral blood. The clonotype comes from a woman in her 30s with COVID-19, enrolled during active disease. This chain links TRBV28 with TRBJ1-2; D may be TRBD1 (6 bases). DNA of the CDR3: TGTGCCAGCAGGCCCGCGGGGGCTGATGGCTACACCTTC. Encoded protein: CASRPAGADGYTF.